Each of the 12 T cell receptor beta chains below was sequenced from the same sample in a study of cytomegalovirus exposure and HLA in healthy donors. 13 Jbeta primers and 60 Vbeta primers were used for the PCR. Assay used: immunoSEQ multiplex PCR; TCRdb lists only in-frame clones, some missing. Of 130,000 or so clones listed, roughly 82% are singletons. The specimen sequenced was PBMCs. The receptors derive from a man aged 18 to 35 in good health and CMV-seropositive.

The sample holds a few counts of this clone. This chain links TRBV7-6 with TRBJ2-5; possibly TRBD1 for D (6 bases). The V gene's germline CDR1 is SGHVS and CDR2 FNYEAQ. V gave up 5 bases and J gave up 2 bases, with 9 bases separating them. This CDR3 spans 13 amino acids. CDR3 in amino acids: CASSVGQQETQYF. CDR3 bases: TGTGCCAGCAGCGTAGGACAGCAAGAGACCCAGTACTTC.

In its sample, this clone was seen once. The chain employs TRBV7-9 and TRBJ1-4, with D possibly being TRBD1 (6 bases). Between the trimmed V and J ends, which lost 7 bases and 6 bases, there was a span of 15 bases. CDR1 and CDR2 (germline): SEHNR, FQNEAQ (reference sequence). The CDR3 loop spans 14 amino acids. The CDR3 reads CASNDRSGDEKLFF. CDR3 bases: TGTGCCAGCAACGACAGGTCAGGTGATGAAAAACTGTTTTTT.

V gene TRBV21-1 combines with J gene TRBJ1-5; TRBD1 reflects the table's D call only, with no check against the DNA. TRBV21-1 is a documented pseudogene. CDR3 length equals 20 residues. DNA for the CDR3: TGTGCCAGCAGCGTCGGACGGGGGCAGGGGGGAAGACAGAGCAATCAGCCCCAGCATTTT. Protein sequence: CASSVGRGQGGRQSNQPQHF.

The chain recombines TRBV19 with TRBJ1-2; tentative D call: TRBD1 (6 bases). Germline-derived CDR1 and CDR2 are LNHDA and SQIVND (reference sequence). The CDR3 is made up of 14 amino acids. Trimming left V 6 bases short and J 1 base short, with 12 bases between. CDR3 sequence: CASSGDRRNYGYTF. Written as DNA, the CDR3 is TGTGCCAGTAGCGGTGACAGGCGTAACTATGGCTACACCTTC.

The V call is TRBV10-1, the J call TRBJ2-1, with no clear D. V lost 3 bases, J lost 10 bases, and 10 bases lay in between. There are 12 residues in the CDR3. Germline CDR1 reads WNHNN; CDR2 reads SYGVQD (reference sequence). The CDR3 loop is CASSESAGEQFF. DNA for the CDR3: TGCGCCAGCAGTGAAAGCGCCGGAGAGCAGTTCTTC.

The chain joins TRBV2 to TRBJ1-6, with 7 positions matching TRBD1. Germline trimming cut 4 bases from V and 12 bases from J; bases unmatched to any gene: 12. The length of the CDR3 is 15 residues. Germline lookup yields CDR1 SNHLY and CDR2 FYNNEI. The CDR3 loop reads CASSGSGTATLPLHF. In nucleotides, the CDR3 is TGTGCCAGCAGTGGATCCGGGACAGCTACATTACCCCTCCACTTT.

In the case of this clone: The sample contains more than one DNA sequence encoding this CDR3. V gene TRBV5-1 combines with J gene TRBJ2-3; 14 bases fit TRBD2. The CDR3 spans 15 residues. From germline, CDR1 is SGHRS and CDR2 YFSETQ. After removal of 5 bases from V and 1 base from J, the junction contained 0 bases not matched to a gene. In DNA form, the CDR3 reads TGCGCCAGCAGGGGACTAGCGGGAGGCACAGATACGCAGTATTTT. This translates into CASRGLAGGTDTQYF.

This chain links TRBV7-9 with TRBJ1-1; no reliable D call. This CDR3 region has 14 residues. Between the trimmed V and J ends, which lost 1 base and 4 bases, there was a span of 10 bases. Germline assignment: CDR1 SEHNR and CDR2 FQNEAQ (reference sequence). The CDR3 reads CASSLEREVTEAFF. The CDR3 region has the DNA TGTGCCAGCAGCTTAGAAAGAGAGGTCACTGAAGCTTTCTTT.

This chain links TRBV5-1 with TRBJ1-1, with D unclear. CDR3 size: 13 residues. Germline-derived CDR1 and CDR2 are SGHRS and YFSETQ. Trimming removed 4 bases from V and 4 bases from J, with 11 bases in between. The CDR3 region is CASSPIGSTEAFF. The CDR3 DNA is TGCGCCAGCAGCCCGATCGGTAGCACTGAAGCTTTCTTT.

The chain recombines TRBV5-6 with TRBJ2-3; D not resolved. The CDR3 contains 14 residues. Per the germline V gene, CDR1 is SGHDT and CDR2 is YYEEEE. The V end was cut by 0 bases, the J end by 0 bases, with 5 bases between. CDR3 nucleotides: TGTGCCAGCAGCTTGGGTCAAAGCACAGATACGCAGTATTTT. Its protein product is CASSLGQSTDTQYF.

This clone was counted a single time. The rearrangement links TRBV29-1 to TRBJ2-1; 10 bases map to TRBD2. After removal of 5 bases from V and 8 bases from J, the junction contained 6 bases not matched to a gene. Germline CDR1 SQVTM, CDR2 ANQGSEA. The CDR3 has 13 amino acids. For the CDR3, the DNA is TGCAGCGTTACAGCGGGGGGGCCCCATGAGCAGTTCTTC. Amino acid sequence: CSVTAGGPHEQFF.

This chain links TRBV5-1 with TRBJ2-2; D not certain. Germline V lookup: CDR1 SGHRS, CDR2 YFSETQ. CDR3 length equals 13 residues. Between the trimmed V and J ends, which lost 5 bases and 2 bases, there was a span of 7 bases. CDR3 bases: TGCGCCAGCAGAGACACCAACACCGGGGAGCTGTTTTTT. Translated, it gives CASRDTNTGELFF.